This T cell receptor beta chain was observed in a study of T cell repertoires in cytomegalovirus infection. Study-wide context: CMV infection plus the matching HLA type was flagged by public TCR beta signatures. General study results and limits: The response measured ex vivo was dominated by TCR beta clonotypes (HLA-C-restricted and CMV-specific). Carriers of CMV and the relevant HLA type were discriminated by public TCR beta frequency.

This clonotype came up many times. Antigen specificity is unknown. The CDR3 has 17 residues. Deletions cut 3 bases from V and 0 bases from J, with 15 bases between. In germline, CDR1 is SGHVS, CDR2 FQNEAQ. TCRdb passed the reads through MiXCR, listing each CDR3 protein once. The sample has approximately 500,000 distinct CDR3 sequences, roughly 10% seen once. This sequence was found in a human donor in good health (CMV status not recorded). Some clones in this sample may be carry-over from other donors' samples. Specimen: PBMCs. The rearrangement joins TRBV7-8 to TRBJ2-1; TRBD2 is a possible D gene (6 bases). The DNA of the CDR3 is TGTGCCAGCAGCTTCCCTAGCGCCGAGAGCTCCTACAATGAGCAGTTCTTC. Its protein is CASSFPSAESSYNEQFF.